The next 29 T cell receptor beta chains were all read from a single sample in a study of spatial heterogeneity in lung cancer. Described time point: sample taken at primary tumor resection. Whole RNA, isolated from tumor, nontumor lung or frozen PBMC, was sequenced without prior sorting. TCRdb re-called the 5' RACE reads with MiXCR, one entry per CDR3 protein. The table lists about 3,200 distinct CDR3 sequences, 16% of them singletons. The starting material was PBMCs, obtained at surgery. The receptors originated from a female donor with early-stage non-small cell lung cancer.

This clonotype has a handful of counts. The chain recombines TRBV7-2 with TRBJ2-6, with D unresolved. The CDR3 has 15 amino acids. CDR1 and CDR2 from the germline V gene are SGHTA and FQGNSA. V gave up 5 bases and J gave up 4 bases, with 12 bases separating them. This CDR3 reads CASSTPLGGANVLTF. For the CDR3, the DNA is TGTGCCAGCAGCACCCCACTCGGGGGGGCCAACGTCCTGACTTTC. The full variable domain, with the rest looked up from reference TRBV7-2 and TRBJ2-6, is GAGVSQSPSNKVTEKGKDVELRCDPISGHTALYWYRQSLGQGLEFLIYFQGNSAPDKSGLPSDRFSAERTGGSVSTLTIQRTQQEDSAVYLCASSTPLGGANVLTFGAGSRLTVL.

The rearrangement links TRBV28 to TRBJ2-7; D is possibly TRBD2 (5 bases). Deletions cut 4 bases from V and 6 bases from J, with 19 bases between. CDR1 and CDR2 from the germline V gene are MDHEN and SYDVKM. The CDR3 sequence is 15 residues long. Here the CDR3 reads CASSSPVGSNGEQYF. The DNA of the CDR3 is TGTGCCAGCAGTTCCCCCGTAGGGAGCAACGGCGAGCAGTACTTC. The full variable domain, completed using reference TRBV28 and TRBJ2-7, is DVKVTQSSRYLVKRTGEKVFLECVQDMDHENMFWYRQDPGLGLRLIYFSYDVKMKEKGDIPEGYSVSREKKERFSLILESASTNQTSMYLCASSSPVGSNGEQYFGPGTRLTVT.

This clonotype occurred many times. V and J are TRBV7-9 and TRBJ2-7; TRBD1 aligns across 11 bases. This CDR3 is built from 14 residues. Germline values: CDR1 SEHNR, CDR2 FQNEAQ (reference sequence). Trimming cost V 5 bases and J 5 bases; bases outside gene matches: 5. CDR3 bases: TGTGCCAGCAGCCCGGGACAGGGGGATAACGAGCAGTACTTC. As protein: CASSPGQGDNEQYF.

This clonotype was detected ten times or more. The chain recombines TRBV3-1 with TRBJ1-2; 7 nucleotides match TRBD1. CDR3 length equals 12 residues. Germline V lookup: CDR1 LGHDT, CDR2 YNNKEL (reference sequence). The ends lost 8 bases at V and 10 bases at J; junction bases unmatched: 10. The CDR3 DNA reads TGTGCCAGCTCTAGGGACAGTCATATCTACACCTTC. It codes for CASSRDSHIYTF.

There are many counts of this clonotype. The chain couples TRBV10-1 to TRBJ2-7; D is uncertain. The V end was cut by 2 bases, the J end by 5 bases, with 10 bases between. Germline V gene data show CDR1 as WNHNN and CDR2 as SYGVQD (reference sequence). The CDR3 sequence is 13 residues long. The CDR3 reads CASSENNLNEQYF. CDR3 in DNA: TGCGCCAGCAGTGAGAACAATCTCAACGAGCAGTACTTC.

This clonotype occurred many times. The chain has TRBV7-2 and TRBJ2-3, with 8 nucleotides matching TRBD2. Germline trimming cut 5 bases from V and 6 bases from J; bases unmatched to any gene: 10. Looked up from germline, CDR1 is SGHTA and CDR2 is FQGNSA. The CDR3 is made up of 15 amino acids. The DNA of the CDR3 is TGTGCCAGCAGCCGCCACAGCGGGGGCGGGGATACGCAGTATTTT. This sequence encodes CASSRHSGGGDTQYF.

The rearrangement joins TRBV11-2 to TRBJ2-6; 13 bases agree with TRBD2. The J segment lost 3 bases and the V segment lost 5 bases, leaving 4 bases of the junction unmatched. Germline V lookup: CDR1 SGHAT, CDR2 FQNNGV. This CDR3 is 17 amino acids long. CDR3 amino acids: CASSPGLAGDGANVLTF. DNA of the CDR3: TGTGCCAGCAGCCCTGGACTAGCGGGAGATGGGGCCAACGTCCTGACTTTC.

This chain connects TRBV11-2 to TRBJ2-3; possibly TRBD2 for D (5 bases). V was clipped by 5 bases and J by 2 bases, with 20 bases between them. The CDR3 contains 17 residues. Per germline, CDR1 SGHAT and CDR2 FQNNGV. This chain's CDR3 is CASSAHGVRGNTDTQYF. The CDR3 nucleotides read TGTGCCAGCAGCGCTCACGGGGTCCGGGGAAACACAGATACGCAGTATTTT.

This clonotype was counted many times. The J gene is TRBJ1-1, the V gene TRBV7-9; TRBD1 aligns across 7 bases. This CDR3 region has 14 residues. With 4 bases clipped from V and 1 base from J, the junction kept 3 bases outside the gene matches. Germline loops: CDR1 SEHNR, CDR2 FQNEAQ (reference sequence). CDR3: CASSSGQRNTEAFF. The CDR3 region has the DNA TGTGCCAGCAGCTCGGGACAGAGGAACACTGAAGCTTTCTTT.

By sample fraction, this clonotype is medium-sized. The rearrangement joins TRBV7-2 to TRBJ2-1; 10 bases are shared with TRBD1. The germline V gene encodes CDR1 SGHTA and CDR2 FQGNSA. J was trimmed by 6 bases and V by 5 bases; bases with no gene match: 16. The CDR3 extends over 18 amino acids. The CDR3 DNA is TGTGCCAGCAGCCTCGAAATGACAGGGGGCCCGAGGGTCAATGAGCAGTTCTTC. Its translation is CASSLEMTGGPRVNEQFF. The variable domain in full, completed from reference TRBV7-2 and TRBJ2-1, reads GAGVSQSPSNKVTEKGKDVELRCDPISGHTALYWYRQSLGQGLEFLIYFQGNSAPDKSGLPSDRFSAERTGGSVSTLTIQRTQQEDSAVYLCASSLEMTGGPRVNEQFFGPGTRLTVL.

Notes on this clonotype: An end of the junction does not agree with germline; a read error may underlie this. The CDR3 spells CASCLGRNTEAFF. The CDR3 coding sequence is TGTGCCAGCTGCTTAGGCCGGAACACTGAAGCTTTCTTT. The chain joins TRBV7-9 to TRBJ1-1; D not resolved. Germline CDR1 reads SEHNR; CDR2 reads FQNEAQ (reference sequence). The CDR3 is 13 amino acids.

This clonotype is medium-sized (0.01 to 0.1%) by share. V and J are TRBV6-1 and TRBJ2-5, with D possibly being TRBD2 (6 bases). This CDR3 has 13 amino acids. Germline-derived CDR1 and CDR2 are MNHNS and SASEGT. The ends were cut back, 8 bases at V and 2 bases at J, with 12 bases in the middle. DNA of the CDR3: TGTGCCAGCTCCGGGGGTTCTCAAGAGACCCAGTACTTC. It yields the protein CASSGGSQETQYF.

This clonotype has a count of ten or more. Here the CDR3 reads CASSRVGASSYNEQFF. CDR3 DNA: TGTGCCAGCAGCCGCGTGGGGGCGAGCTCCTACAATGAGCAGTTCTTC. This sequence joins TRBV12-3 or TRBV12-4 and TRBJ2-1; D is possibly TRBD1 (6 bases). This CDR3 has 16 amino acids. V lost 6 bases and J lost 0, with 15 bases in between.

The CDR3 DNA reads TGTGCCAGCGGGAGGACAGGGACCGGCAACGAGCAGTACTTC. Translated, it gives CASGRTGTGNEQYF. The chain recombines TRBV27 with TRBJ2-7; 8 bases are a match to TRBD1. Trimming removed 8 bases from V and 5 bases from J; junction bases left unmatched: 11. Germline CDR1 MNHEY, CDR2 SMNVEV (reference sequence). This CDR3 region has 14 residues.

This clonotype came up many times. The rearrangement uses TRBV9 and TRBJ1-2; tentative D call: TRBD1 (6 bases). CDR3 length: 15 residues. The germline V gene has CDR1 SGDLS and CDR2 YYNGEE. Trimming shortened V by 0 bases and J by 3 bases, and 12 bases separated the two germline ends. In DNA form, the CDR3 reads TGTGCCAGCAGCGTAGCTCCAGGGGCCGACTATGGCTACACCTTC. Translated: CASSVAPGADYGYTF.

This clonotype occurred many times. The chain employs TRBV23-1 and TRBJ2-1, with D perhaps TRBD2 (6 bases). TRBV23-1 is given ORF status, its function remaining uncertain. Trimming took off 7 bases at V and 5 bases at J, with 18 bases between the two ends. The length of the CDR3 is 15 residues. Here the CDR3 reads CASTDTSQAHNEQFF. In DNA, the CDR3 is TGCGCCAGCACCGATACTAGCCAGGCCCACAATGAGCAGTTCTTC.

This clonotype was recorded many times. The J gene is TRBJ2-5, the V gene TRBV2, with 9 nucleotides matching TRBD2. The CDR3 has 13 amino acids. Per germline, CDR1 SNHLY and CDR2 FYNNEI. Trimming at V came to 10 bases and at J to 5 bases, leaving 8 bases not matched to a gene. In DNA, the CDR3 is TGTGCCACCAAGCGGGGGGTCGAGGAGACCCAGTACTTC. This encodes CATKRGVEETQYF.

CDR3 in amino acids: CASSLNRGANSYNEQFF. The CDR3 DNA sequence: TGTGCCAGCAGCCTAAACCGGGGGGCGAACTCCTACAATGAGCAGTTCTTC. The V gene is TRBV5-6, the J gene TRBJ2-1, with D maybe TRBD2 (7 bases). V shed 4 bases and J shed 0 bases, with 17 bases lying between them. CDR1 and CDR2 (germline): SGHDT, YYEEEE. This CDR3 comprises 17 residues.

In this sample, this clonotype turned up many times. CDR3 nucleotides: TGTGCCAGCAGTTTAGCTTTTGGTGGCGTGGAAAAACTGTTTTTT. This encodes CASSLAFGGVEKLFF. The chain combines TRBV12-3 or TRBV12-4 with TRBJ1-4; the D is unclear. This CDR3 is built from 15 residues. Trimming took 0 bases from V and 8 from J, leaving 13 bases between them.

At least ten counts were recorded for this clonotype. This rearrangement joins TRBV7-9 to TRBJ2-7, with unresolved D. V was pared by 7 bases and J by 7 bases, with 8 bases between. Germline CDR1 SEHNR, CDR2 FQNEAQ (reference sequence). This CDR3 is built from 10 residues. The CDR3 loop is CASNPLEQYF. CDR3 DNA sequence: TGTGCCAGCAACCCCTTGGAGCAGTACTTC.

This clonotype was observed many times. V and J are TRBV6-6 and TRBJ2-2, with D tentatively TRBD1 or TRBD2 (6 bases each). CDR1 and CDR2 (germline): MNHNY, SVGAGI (reference sequence). The CDR3 has 16 amino acids. The V end lost 5 bases, the J end lost 3 bases, and 16 bases lay between the germline ends. CDR3 loop: CASSPTPGGYTGELFF. The CDR3 nucleotides are TGTGCCAGCAGTCCAACCCCCGGGGGCTACACCGGGGAGCTGTTTTTT.

This clonotype was counted ten times or more. This sequence joins TRBV6-5 and TRBJ1-2, with 8 bases fitting TRBD1. V was pared by 2 bases and J by 8 bases, with 10 bases of the junction left unmatched. Looked up from germline, CDR1 is MNHEY and CDR2 is SVGAGI. The CDR3 spans 15 residues. The CDR3 sequence is CASSYGQGFRWGYTF. The CDR3 DNA reads TGTGCCAGCAGTTACGGACAGGGATTTAGGTGGGGCTACACCTTC.

The sample holds many counts of this clonotype. V is TRBV9 and J is TRBJ2-3; D is uncertain. The CDR3 covers 15 residues. Per the germline V gene, CDR1 is SGDLS and CDR2 is YYNGEE. Deletions cut 0 bases from V and 0 bases from J, with 8 bases between. The CDR3 region is CASSVVLSSTDTQYF. As DNA, the CDR3 is TGTGCCAGCAGCGTAGTTCTTTCTAGCACAGATACGCAGTATTTT.

This clonotype came up many times. The chain couples TRBV19 to TRBJ1-5; D may be TRBD1 (6 bases). V was shortened by 4 bases and J by 3 bases, with 22 bases between the two germline ends. The CDR3 length is 18 residues. CDR1 and CDR2 (germline): LNHDA, SQIVND (reference sequence). The DNA for the CDR3 is TGTGCCAGTAGTACCCCCTTAGCTACTACAGGGTACAATCAGCCCCAGCATTTT. Translation gives CASSTPLATTGYNQPQHF.

The rearrangement joins TRBV27 to TRBJ1-2; D gene uncertain. CDR3 length equals 15 residues. V was shortened by 0 bases and J by 7 bases, with 15 bases between the two germline ends. Germline lookup yields CDR1 MNHEY and CDR2 SMNVEV (reference sequence). CDR3 amino acids: CASSLSISNGGGYTF. DNA for the CDR3: TGTGCCAGCAGTTTATCGATTTCTAACGGAGGTGGCTACACCTTC.

This clonotype was observed at least ten times. The rearrangement links TRBV7-3 to TRBJ2-1, with TRBD2 as a possible D gene (5 bases). V was shortened by 5 bases and J by 0 bases, with 8 bases between the two germline ends. The germline CDR1 and CDR2 sequences are SGHTA and FQGTGA. The length of the CDR3 is 14 residues. CDR3 DNA sequence: TGTGCCAGCAGCACGGGGAGCTCCTACAATGAGCAGTTCTTC. It translates to CASSTGSSYNEQFF.

This clonotype was detected many times. V gene TRBV6-5 combines with J gene TRBJ2-5, with a possible D match to TRBD2 (5 bases). This CDR3 comprises 14 residues. V was cut by 6 bases and J by 5 bases, with 16 bases left in between. CDR1 is MNHEY and CDR2 is SVGAGI in the germline V gene. The CDR3 DNA sequence: TGTGCCAGCAGCCCGATGAGGGCCGCGGAGACCCAGTACTTC. Its protein is CASSPMRAAETQYF.

The chain has TRBV5-1 and TRBJ2-2, with D unclear. The CDR3 loop spans 14 amino acids. Germline-derived CDR1 and CDR2 are SGHRS and YFSETQ. Trimming left V 2 bases short and J 6 bases short, with 11 bases between. CDR3 nucleotide sequence: TGCGCCAGCAGCTTTACGACCGATCCCGGGGAGCTGTTTTTT. This sequence encodes CASSFTTDPGELFF.

V gene TRBV6-2 or TRBV6-3 combines with J gene TRBJ2-7; no definite D call. The germline V gene encodes CDR1 MNHEY and CDR2 SVGEGT. The CDR3 runs to 12 residues. With 0 bases removed from V and 7 bases from J, the gap between germline ends came to 7 bases. This CDR3 is CASSYSTWEQYF. CDR3 in DNA: TGTGCCAGCAGTTACTCGACTTGGGAGCAGTACTTC.